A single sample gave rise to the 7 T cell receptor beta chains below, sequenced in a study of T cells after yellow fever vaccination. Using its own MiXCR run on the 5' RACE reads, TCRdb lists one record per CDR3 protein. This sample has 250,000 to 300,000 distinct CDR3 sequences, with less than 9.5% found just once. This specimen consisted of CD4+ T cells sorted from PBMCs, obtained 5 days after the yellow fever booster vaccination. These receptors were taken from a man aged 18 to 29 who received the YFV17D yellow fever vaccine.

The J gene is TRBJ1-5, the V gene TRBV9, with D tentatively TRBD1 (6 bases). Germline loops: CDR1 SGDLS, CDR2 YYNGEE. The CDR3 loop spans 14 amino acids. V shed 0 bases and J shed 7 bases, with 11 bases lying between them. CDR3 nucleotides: TGTGCCAGCAGCGTAGGTGGAGGGGGACAGCCCCAGCATTTT. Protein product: CASSVGGGGQPQHF.

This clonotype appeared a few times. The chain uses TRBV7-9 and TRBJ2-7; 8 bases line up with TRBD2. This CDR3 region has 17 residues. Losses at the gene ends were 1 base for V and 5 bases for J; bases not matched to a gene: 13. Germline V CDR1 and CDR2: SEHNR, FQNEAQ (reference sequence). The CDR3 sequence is CASSLVGSLAGGHEQYF. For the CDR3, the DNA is TGTGCCAGCAGCTTAGTAGGCTCGTTGGCGGGGGGCCACGAGCAGTACTTC.

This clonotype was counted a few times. CDR3 nucleotides: TGTGCCAGCAGCTTGGGGGCAGGGAGCCGCTACACCTTC. This encodes CASSLGAGSRYTF. The V call is TRBV5-8, the J call TRBJ1-2; D may be TRBD1 (5 bases). From germline, CDR1 is SGHTS and CDR2 YDEGEE. CDR3 length equals 13 residues. Deletions cut 0 bases from V and 9 bases from J, with 12 bases between.

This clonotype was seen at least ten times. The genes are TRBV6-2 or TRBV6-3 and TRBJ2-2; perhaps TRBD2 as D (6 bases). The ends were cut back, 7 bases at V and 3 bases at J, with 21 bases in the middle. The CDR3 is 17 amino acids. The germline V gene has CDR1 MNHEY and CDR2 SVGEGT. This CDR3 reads CASNQRGPGVHTGELFF. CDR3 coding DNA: TGTGCCAGCAATCAACGCGGCCCGGGGGTCCACACCGGGGAGCTGTTTTTT.

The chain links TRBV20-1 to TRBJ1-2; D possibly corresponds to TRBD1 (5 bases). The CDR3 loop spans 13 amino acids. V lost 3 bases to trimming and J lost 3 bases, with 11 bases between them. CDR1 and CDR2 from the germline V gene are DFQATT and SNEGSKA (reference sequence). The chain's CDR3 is CSASRGVDYGYTF. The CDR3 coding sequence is TGCAGTGCTAGTCGGGGCGTAGACTATGGCTACACCTTC.

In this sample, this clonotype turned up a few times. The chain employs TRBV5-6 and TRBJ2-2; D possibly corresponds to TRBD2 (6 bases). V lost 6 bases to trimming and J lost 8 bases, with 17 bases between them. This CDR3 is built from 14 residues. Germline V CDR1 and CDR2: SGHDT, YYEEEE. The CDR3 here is CASISSGDAGELFF. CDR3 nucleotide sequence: TGTGCCAGCATCTCCTCGGGGGACGCGGGGGAGCTGTTTTTT.

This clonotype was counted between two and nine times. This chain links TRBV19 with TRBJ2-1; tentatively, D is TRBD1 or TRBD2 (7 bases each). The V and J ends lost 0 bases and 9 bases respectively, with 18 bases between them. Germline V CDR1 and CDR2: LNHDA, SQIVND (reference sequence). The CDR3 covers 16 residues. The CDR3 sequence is CASSIDRGGGLSEQFF. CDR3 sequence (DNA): TGTGCCAGTAGTATAGATCGGGGAGGGGGCCTTAGTGAGCAGTTCTTC.